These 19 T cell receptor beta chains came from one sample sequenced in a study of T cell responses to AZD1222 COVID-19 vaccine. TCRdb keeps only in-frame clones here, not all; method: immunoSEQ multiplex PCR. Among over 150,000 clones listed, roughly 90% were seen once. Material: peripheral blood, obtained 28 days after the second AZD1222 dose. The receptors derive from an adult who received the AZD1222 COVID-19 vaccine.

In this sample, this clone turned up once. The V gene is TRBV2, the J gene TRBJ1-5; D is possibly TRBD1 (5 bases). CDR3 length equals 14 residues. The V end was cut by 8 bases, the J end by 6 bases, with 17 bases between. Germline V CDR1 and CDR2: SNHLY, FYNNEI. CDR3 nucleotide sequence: TGTGCCAGCGAAAGGGGAAGAACCCCTCAGCCCCAGCATTTT. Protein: CASERGRTPQPQHF. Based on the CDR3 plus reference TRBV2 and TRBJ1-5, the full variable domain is EPEVTQTPSHQVTQMGQEVILRCVPISNHLYFYWYRQILGQKVEFLVSFYNNEISEKSEIFDDQFSVERPDGSNFTLKIRSTKLEDSAMYFCASERGRTPQPQHFGDGTRLSIL.

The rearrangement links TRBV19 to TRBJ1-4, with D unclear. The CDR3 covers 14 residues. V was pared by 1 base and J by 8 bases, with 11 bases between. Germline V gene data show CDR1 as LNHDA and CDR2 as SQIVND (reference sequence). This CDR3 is CASSIGPSPEKLFF. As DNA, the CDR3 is TGTGCCAGTAGTATAGGTCCATCCCCGGAAAAACTGTTTTTT.

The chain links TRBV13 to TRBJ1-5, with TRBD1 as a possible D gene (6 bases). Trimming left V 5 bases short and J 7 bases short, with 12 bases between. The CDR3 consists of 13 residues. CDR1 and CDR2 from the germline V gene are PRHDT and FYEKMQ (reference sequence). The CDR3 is CASSPQGKQPQHF. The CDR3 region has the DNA TGTGCCAGCAGCCCACAGGGTAAACAGCCCCAGCATTTT.

CDR3 sequence: CAWSVILGDYGYTF. The CDR3 DNA reads TGTGCCTGGAGTGTAATATTGGGGGACTATGGCTACACCTTC. The V and J genes are TRBV30 and TRBJ1-2, with D possibly matching TRBD1 (5 bases). Germline-derived CDR1 and CDR2 are GTSNPN and SVGIG (reference sequence). The CDR3 contains 14 residues. V gave up 0 bases and J gave up 3 bases, with 11 bases separating them.

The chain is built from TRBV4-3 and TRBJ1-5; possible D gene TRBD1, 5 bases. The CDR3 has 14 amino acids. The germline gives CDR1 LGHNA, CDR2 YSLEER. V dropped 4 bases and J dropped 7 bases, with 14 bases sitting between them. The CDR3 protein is CASSLETDRQPQHF. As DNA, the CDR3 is TGCGCCAGCAGCCTTGAGACAGACCGCCAGCCCCAGCATTTT.

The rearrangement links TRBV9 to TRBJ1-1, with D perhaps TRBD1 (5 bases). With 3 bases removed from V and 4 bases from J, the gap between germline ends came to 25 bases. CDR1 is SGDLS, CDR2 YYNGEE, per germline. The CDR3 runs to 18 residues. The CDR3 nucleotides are TGTGCCAGCAGCGGGCGTCTTCGAAGAGGGGTTAAGGGCACTGAAGCTTTCTTT. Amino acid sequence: CASSGRLRRGVKGTEAFF.

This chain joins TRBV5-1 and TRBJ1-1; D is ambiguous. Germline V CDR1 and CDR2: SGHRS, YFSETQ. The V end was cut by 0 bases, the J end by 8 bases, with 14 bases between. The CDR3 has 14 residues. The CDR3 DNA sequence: TGCGCCAGCAGCTTGGACTTGGCCGCCACCGAAGCTTTCTTT. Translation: CASSLDLAATEAFF.

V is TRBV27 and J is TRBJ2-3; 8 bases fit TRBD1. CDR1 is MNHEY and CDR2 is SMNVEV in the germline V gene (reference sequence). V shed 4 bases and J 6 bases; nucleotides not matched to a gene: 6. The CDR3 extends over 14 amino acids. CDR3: CASSWGRGRDTQYF. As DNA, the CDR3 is TGTGCCAGCAGTTGGGGCAGGGGGCGTGATACGCAGTATTTT.

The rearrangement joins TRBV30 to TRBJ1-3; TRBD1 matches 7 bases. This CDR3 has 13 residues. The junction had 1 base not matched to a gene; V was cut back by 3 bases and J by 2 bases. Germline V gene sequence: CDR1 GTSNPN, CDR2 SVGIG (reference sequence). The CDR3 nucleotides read TGTGCCTGGAGCGGACAGGCTGGAAACACCATATATTTT. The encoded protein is CAWSGQAGNTIYF.

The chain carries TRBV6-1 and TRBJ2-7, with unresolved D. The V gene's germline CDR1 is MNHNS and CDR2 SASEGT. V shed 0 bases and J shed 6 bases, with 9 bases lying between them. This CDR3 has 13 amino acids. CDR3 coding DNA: TGTGCCAGCAGTGAAGCAAGATTGGGCGAGCAGTACTTC. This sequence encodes CASSEARLGEQYF.

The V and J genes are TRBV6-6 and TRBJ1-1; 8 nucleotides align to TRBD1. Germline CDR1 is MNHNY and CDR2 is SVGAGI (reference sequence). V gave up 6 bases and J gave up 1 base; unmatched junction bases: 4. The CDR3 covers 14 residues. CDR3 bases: TGTGCCAGCAGGACAGGGGAGGGGAACACTGAAGCTTTCTTT. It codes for CASRTGEGNTEAFF.

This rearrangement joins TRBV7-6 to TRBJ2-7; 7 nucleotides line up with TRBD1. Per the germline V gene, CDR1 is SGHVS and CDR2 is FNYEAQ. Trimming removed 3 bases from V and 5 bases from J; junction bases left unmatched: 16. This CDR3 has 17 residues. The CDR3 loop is CASSLNRGGEGSHEQYF. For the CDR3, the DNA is TGTGCCAGCAGCTTGAATAGAGGGGGCGAGGGGAGCCACGAGCAGTACTTC. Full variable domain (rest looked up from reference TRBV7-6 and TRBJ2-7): GAGVSQSPRYKVTKRGQDVALRCDPISGHVSLYWYRQALGQGPEFLTYFNYEAQQDKSGLPNDRFSAERPEGSISTLTIQRTEQRDSAMYRCASSLNRGGEGSHEQYFGPGTRLTVT.

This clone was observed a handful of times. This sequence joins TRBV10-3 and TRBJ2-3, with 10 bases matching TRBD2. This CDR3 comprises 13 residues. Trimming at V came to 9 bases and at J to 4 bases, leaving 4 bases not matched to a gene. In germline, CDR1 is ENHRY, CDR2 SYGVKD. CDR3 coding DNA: TGTGCCATAGCGGGGGGGCTGGCAGATACGCAGTATTTT. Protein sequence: CAIAGGLADTQYF.

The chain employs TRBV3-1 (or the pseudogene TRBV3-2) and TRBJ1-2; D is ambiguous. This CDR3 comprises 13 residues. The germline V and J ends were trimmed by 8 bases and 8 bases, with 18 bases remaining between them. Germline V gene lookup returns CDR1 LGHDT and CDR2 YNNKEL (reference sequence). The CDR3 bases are TGTGCCAGCCGAGGAGGCAGTCCCCACGGCTACACCTTC. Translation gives CASRGGSPHGYTF.

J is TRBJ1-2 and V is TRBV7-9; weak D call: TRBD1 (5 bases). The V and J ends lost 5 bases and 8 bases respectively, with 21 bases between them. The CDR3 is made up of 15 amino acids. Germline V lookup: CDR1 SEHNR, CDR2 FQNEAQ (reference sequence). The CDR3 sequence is CASSQGEGFLGGYTF. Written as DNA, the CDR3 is TGTGCCAGCAGCCAAGGGGAGGGATTCCTGGGGGGCTACACCTTC. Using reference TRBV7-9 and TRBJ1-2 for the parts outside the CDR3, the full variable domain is DTGVSQNPRHKITKRGQNVTFRCDPISEHNRLYWYRQTLGQGPEFLTYFQNEAQLEKSRLLSDRFSAERPKGSFSTLEIQRTEQGDSAMYLCASSQGEGFLGGYTFGSGTRLTVV.

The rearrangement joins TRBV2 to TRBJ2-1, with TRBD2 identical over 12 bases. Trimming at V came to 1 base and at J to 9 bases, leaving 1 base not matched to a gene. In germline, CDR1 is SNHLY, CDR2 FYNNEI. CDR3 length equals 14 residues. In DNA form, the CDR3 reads TGTGCCAGCAGTGAAGTGACTAGCGGGGGTGAGCAGTTCTTC. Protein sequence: CASSEVTSGGEQFF.

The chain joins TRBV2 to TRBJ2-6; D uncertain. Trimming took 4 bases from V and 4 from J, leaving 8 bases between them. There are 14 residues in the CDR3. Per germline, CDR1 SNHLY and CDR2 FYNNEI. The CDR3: CASSVGKGANVLTF. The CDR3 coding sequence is TGTGCCAGCAGTGTAGGAAAGGGGGCCAACGTCCTGACTTTC.

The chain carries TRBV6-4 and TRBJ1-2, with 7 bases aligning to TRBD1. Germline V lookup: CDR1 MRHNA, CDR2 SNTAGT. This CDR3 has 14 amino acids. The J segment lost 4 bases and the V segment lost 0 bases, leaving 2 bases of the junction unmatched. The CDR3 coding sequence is TGTGCCAGCAGTGACTCGGGACAGCCCTATGGCTACACCTTC. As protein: CASSDSGQPYGYTF.

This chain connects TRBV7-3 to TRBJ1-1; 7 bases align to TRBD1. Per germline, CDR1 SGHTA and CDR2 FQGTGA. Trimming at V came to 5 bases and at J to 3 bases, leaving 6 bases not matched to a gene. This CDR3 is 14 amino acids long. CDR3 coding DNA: TGTGCCAGCAGCCTCACAGGGGCGGACACTGAAGCTTTCTTT. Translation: CASSLTGADTEAFF. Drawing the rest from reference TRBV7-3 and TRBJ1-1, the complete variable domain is GAGVSQTPSNKVTEKGKYVELRCDPISGHTALYWYRQSLGQGPEFLIYFQGTGAADDSGLPNDRFFAVRPEGSVSTLKIQRTERGDSAVYLCASSLTGADTEAFFGQGTRLTVV.